This is a list of T cell receptor beta chains from one sample in a study of cytomegalovirus exposure and HLA in healthy donors. Some clones are missing from TCRdb's copy, which holds only in-frame ones; the method was immunoSEQ multiplex PCR. The sample carries more than 95,000 clones, 55% to 75% recorded once. Sequenced material: PBMCs. The source is a man between 60 and 75 years old in good health and CMV-seronegative. Both conserved end residues are part of each CDR3.

J: TRBJ2-7; V: TRBV11-2; length: 14; CDR3: CASSLGGGVFEQYF
J: TRBJ1-6; V: TRBV21-1; length: 15; CDR3: CASSSLQGSYSPLHF
J: TRBJ2-4; V: TRBV21-1; length: 15; CDR3: CASSKSGQSGNIQYF
J: TRBJ2-7; V: TRBV11-1; length: 15; CDR3: CASSPSNGEYYEQYF
J: TRBJ1-1; V: TRBV7-2; length: 14; CDR3: CASSLEVKGTEAFF
J: TRBJ1-1; V: TRBV5-4; length: 13; CDR3: CASSQQGNTEAFF
J: TRBJ2-7; V: TRBV28; length: 16; CDR3: CASSSPGQGRAYEQYF
J: TRBJ1-5; V: TRBV19; length: 15; CDR3: CASSTTDRGRQPQHF
J: TRBJ1-1; V: TRBV7-9; length: 12; CDR3: CASSRGLIEAFF
J: TRBJ2-2; V: TRBV7-6; length: 15; CDR3: CASSILAGGTGELFF
J: TRBJ2-7; V: TRBV29-1; length: 13; CDR3: CSVAGSPTYEQYF
J: TRBJ2-3; V: TRBV7-2; length: 17; CDR3: CASSFLPGQGTAGTQYF
J: TRBJ2-5; V: TRBV18; length: 11; CDR3: CASSLQETQYF
J: TRBJ2-7; V: TRBV2; length: 16; CDR3: CASSPGTSGGDYEQYF
J: TRBJ2-5; V: TRBV4-1; length: 18; CDR3: CASSQGTMGKGNRETQYF
J: TRBJ1-4; V: TRBV9; length: 15; CDR3: CASSVAGGLNEKLFF
J: TRBJ2-7; V: TRBV5-1; length: 13; CDR3: CASSINRDGEQYF
J: TRBJ2-5; V: TRBV19; length: 14; CDR3: CASSISGSEETQYF
J: TRBJ2-3; V: TRBV7-9; length: 17; CDR3: CASSLTLGQGVEDTQYF
J: TRBJ1-2; V: TRBV5-5; length: 14; CDR3: CASSSARGVYGYTF
J: TRBJ1-2; V: TRBV2; length: 13; CDR3: CASSVTGDYGYTF
J: TRBJ2-2; V: TRBV7-9; length: 16; CDR3: CASSSWTSGNTGELFF